Below, 24 T cell receptor beta chains from the same sample are listed, as sequenced in a study of T cell responses to AZD1222 COVID-19 vaccine. Data came from immunoSEQ multiplex PCR; TCRdb stores just in-frame clones and leaves some out. This sample carries about 140,000 clones, around nine tenths of them seen once, and the ten largest clones take 3.5% to 4.5%. This sample comprised peripheral blood, obtained 28 days after the second AZD1222 dose. The receptors derive from an adult who received the AZD1222 COVID-19 vaccine.

The rearrangement joins TRBV7-3 to TRBJ2-5; either TRBD1 or TRBD2 may fit D (5 bases each). Germline CDR1 and CDR2: SGHTA and FQGTGA. The CDR3 is 13 amino acids. Trimming stripped 5 bases from V and 3 bases from J, with 10 bases between. CDR3 nucleotide sequence: TGTGCCAGCAGCCAAGGGACCGAAGAGACCCAGTACTTC. It specifies CASSQGTEETQYF.

The chain uses TRBV9 and TRBJ1-3, with D hard to call. The CDR3 contains 14 residues. V lost 0 bases and J 1 base, leaving 5 bases between the germline ends. Germline CDR1 SGDLS, CDR2 YYNGEE. The CDR3 protein is CASSVATSGNTIYF. CDR3 coding DNA: TGTGCCAGCAGCGTAGCGACTTCTGGAAACACCATATATTTT.

V usage is TRBV5-8 and J usage is TRBJ2-7, with a possible D match to TRBD1 (6 bases). Germline V gene data show CDR1 as SGHTS and CDR2 as YDEGEE. The ends were cut back, 0 bases at V and 4 bases at J, with 11 bases in the middle. The CDR3 is 14 residues long. CDR3 in DNA: TGTGCCAGCAGCTTGGCCGGCAGGGGTTACGAGCAGTACTTC. It is translated as CASSLAGRGYEQYF. Using reference TRBV5-8 and TRBJ2-7 for the parts outside the CDR3, the full variable domain is EAGVTQSPTHLIKTRGQQATLRCSPISGHTSVYWYQQALGLGLQFLLWYDEGEERNRGNFPPRFSGRQFPNYSSELNVNALELEDSALYLCASSLAGRGYEQYFGPGTRLTVT.

The chain joins TRBV5-1 to TRBJ1-5, with 8 nucleotides matching TRBD1. The V and J ends lost 4 bases and 6 bases, in that order; junction bases with no gene match: 9. Germline V CDR1 and CDR2: SGHRS, YFSETQ. The CDR3 sequence is 15 residues long. CDR3 sequence: CASSVGTGRGQPQHF. CDR3 DNA sequence: TGCGCCAGCAGCGTCGGGACAGGTCGGGGTCAGCCCCAGCATTTT.

The CDR3 protein is CASSSVPGQGGTYEQYF. CDR3 sequence (DNA): TGTGCCAGCAGCTCCGTCCCGGGACAGGGAGGAACCTACGAGCAGTACTTC. The rearrangement uses TRBV3-1 (or the pseudogene TRBV3-2) and TRBJ2-7; 9 bases are shared with TRBD1. J gave up 2 bases and V 5 bases, and 13 bases lay outside the gene matches. This CDR3 region has 17 residues. Germline CDR1 and CDR2: LGHDT and YNNKEL (reference sequence).

The table lists this clone with a count of one. The chain is built from TRBV5-1 and TRBJ1-3; TRBD1 agrees at 9 bases. V was clipped by 1 base and J by 2 bases; unmatched bases: 4. This CDR3 is 16 amino acids long. Germline loops: CDR1 SGHRS, CDR2 YFSETQ. This chain's CDR3 is CASSLSGTGPGNTIYF. The CDR3 DNA reads as TGCGCCAGCAGCTTGAGCGGGACAGGGCCTGGAAACACCATATATTTT.

V is TRBV7-9 and J is TRBJ2-5; the match to TRBD1 covers 8 bases. V was pared by 3 bases and J by 2 bases, with 5 bases of the junction left unmatched. CDR1 is SEHNR and CDR2 is FQNEAQ in the germline V gene (reference sequence). The CDR3 sequence is 15 residues long. Written as DNA, the CDR3 is TGTGCCAGCAGCTTCAGGGGGCGGATTCAAGAGACCCAGTACTTC. Translating gives CASSFRGRIQETQYF. The variable domain in full, with the rest retrieved from reference TRBV7-9 and TRBJ2-5, is DTGVSQNPRHKITKRGQNVTFRCDPISEHNRLYWYRQTLGQGPEFLTYFQNEAQLEKSRLLSDRFSAERPKGSFSTLEIQRTEQGDSAMYLCASSFRGRIQETQYFGPGTRLLVL.

CDR3 loop: CASSESGQYNEQFF. The DNA for the CDR3 is TGTGCCAGCAGTGAGTCCGGACAGTACAATGAGCAGTTCTTC. The V and J genes are TRBV6-1 and TRBJ2-1; tentatively, D is TRBD1 (6 bases). Per germline, CDR1 MNHNS and CDR2 SASEGT. The CDR3 runs to 14 residues. The V gene lost 3 bases and the J gene lost 4 bases, with 10 bases spanning the gap.

The chain has TRBV7-2 and TRBJ2-5; the D gene could be TRBD1 or TRBD2 (5 bases each). CDR3 length: 13 residues. In germline, CDR1 is SGHTA, CDR2 FQGNSA. V lost 3 bases to trimming and J lost 5 bases, with 10 bases between them. CDR3 residues: CASSFTREETQYF. CDR3 nucleotides: TGTGCCAGCAGCTTCACCAGGGAGGAGACCCAGTACTTC.

V gene TRBV7-9 combines with J gene TRBJ2-7, with D maybe TRBD2 (5 bases). The CDR3 has 14 residues. Trimming took off 4 bases at V and 3 bases at J, with 13 bases between the two ends. Germline values: CDR1 SEHNR, CDR2 FQNEAQ (reference sequence). The CDR3 here is CASSSTGYFYEQYF. The CDR3 nucleotides are TGTGCCAGCAGCTCGACGGGGTATTTCTACGAGCAGTACTTC.

The chain carries TRBV28 and TRBJ2-7; 11 nucleotides align to TRBD1. The CDR3 is 15 residues long. V was pared by 5 bases and J by 3 bases, with 6 bases of the junction left unmatched. CDR1 MDHEN and CDR2 SYDVKM come from the germline V gene. CDR3 region: CASSPSGTGGYEQYF. The CDR3 DNA is TGTGCCAGCAGTCCCTCCGGGACAGGGGGCTACGAGCAGTACTTC. Using reference TRBV28 and TRBJ2-7 for the parts outside the CDR3, the full variable domain is DVKVTQSSRYLVKRTGEKVFLECVQDMDHENMFWYRQDPGLGLRLIYFSYDVKMKEKGDIPEGYSVSREKKERFSLILESASTNQTSMYLCASSPSGTGGYEQYFGPGTRLTVT.

V gene TRBV7-9 combines with J gene TRBJ1-4; D may be TRBD1 (6 bases). Looked up from germline, CDR1 is SEHNR and CDR2 is FQNEAQ (reference sequence). Trimming left V 1 base short and J 3 bases short, with 15 bases between. This CDR3 is 17 amino acids long. CDR3 sequence (DNA): TGTGCCAGCAGCTTAGTCTCCCCGGACAGTGCTAATGAAAAACTGTTTTTT. Protein: CASSLVSPDSANEKLFF.

This clone has a single count. V gene TRBV9 combines with J gene TRBJ2-2; TRBD1 agrees at 7 bases. Germline values: CDR1 SGDLS, CDR2 YYNGEE. The CDR3 loop spans 14 amino acids. V shed 4 bases and J 4 bases; nucleotides not matched to a gene: 4. The CDR3 loop reads CASSLEGATGELFF. CDR3 coding DNA: TGTGCCAGCAGCCTTGAGGGGGCCACCGGGGAGCTGTTTTTT.

The V gene is TRBV5-5, the J gene TRBJ2-5; 13 bases match TRBD2. The CDR3 runs to 17 residues. After removal of 4 bases from V and 5 bases from J, the junction contained 11 bases not matched to a gene. Germline V gene data show CDR1 as SGHKS and CDR2 as YYEKEE (reference sequence). In nucleotides, the CDR3 is TGTGCCAGCAGCCTGACTAGCGGGAGGAGTATCGGCGAGACCCAGTACTTC. It is translated as CASSLTSGRSIGETQYF.

The CDR3 here is CASSLVPEAFF. Here the CDR3 DNA reads TGTGCCAGCAGCTTAGTCCCTGAAGCTTTCTTT. The chain uses TRBV5-8 and TRBJ1-1; D gene ambiguous. V was trimmed by 2 bases and J by 6 bases, leaving 5 bases between them. This CDR3 contains 11 residues. Looked up from germline, CDR1 is SGHTS and CDR2 is YDEGEE.

V usage is TRBV27 and J usage is TRBJ2-1; perhaps TRBD1 as D (5 bases). CDR3 size: 14 residues. V lost 5 bases and J lost 1, with 9 bases in between. CDR1 is MNHEY, CDR2 SMNVEV, per germline (reference sequence). The CDR3 DNA sequence: TGTGCCAGCAGTCCCAGACAGTCCTACAATGAGCAGTTCTTC. It codes for CASSPRQSYNEQFF.

The chain uses TRBV7-9 and TRBJ1-4; 10 bases line up with TRBD1. CDR3 length: 17 amino acids. Germline V gene sequence: CDR1 SEHNR, CDR2 FQNEAQ (reference sequence). After removal of 6 bases from V and 7 bases from J, the junction contained 14 bases not matched to a gene. CDR3 in DNA: TGTGCCAGCAGTCCCGGGACAGGGGCTCAGGAAACTGAAAAACTGTTTTTT. It encodes CASSPGTGAQETEKLFF.

This clone has only one observation. The rearrangement joins TRBV24-1 to TRBJ2-1, with 8 bases aligning to TRBD2. Trimming took 7 bases from V and 5 from J; bases not matched to a gene: 9. Germline assignment: CDR1 KGHDR and CDR2 SFDVKD. The CDR3 contains 15 residues. DNA for the CDR3: TGTGCCACCAGCGATGCGGGGGGTGGAGACAATGAGCAGTTCTTC. It is translated as CATSDAGGGDNEQFF.

The J gene is TRBJ1-6, the V gene TRBV12-3 or TRBV12-4; D is unresolved. Trimming removed 2 bases from V and 9 bases from J, with 5 bases in between. The length of the CDR3 is 12 residues. CDR3: CASSLMGSPLHF. The CDR3 coding sequence is TGTGCCAGCAGTTTAATGGGTTCACCCCTCCACTTT.

This clone was seen a single time. The V and J genes are TRBV9 and TRBJ2-1; D is unresolved. CDR3 length equals 16 residues. V dropped 4 bases and J dropped 3 bases, with 17 bases sitting between them. CDR1 and CDR2 from the germline V gene are SGDLS and YYNGEE. The CDR3 DNA reads TGTGCCAGCAGCTTAAGACCGGTTCCTCTCTACAATGAGCAGTTCTTC. This gives the protein CASSLRPVPLYNEQFF.

This sequence joins TRBV11-2 and TRBJ1-1, with 7 positions matching TRBD1. Germline values: CDR1 SGHAT, CDR2 FQNNGV. CDR3 length: 11 residues. The V and J ends lost 7 bases and 12 bases, in that order; junction bases with no gene match: 8. As DNA, the CDR3 is TGTGCCAGCACCGTGACAGGGTTTACTTTCTTT. It translates to CASTVTGFTFF.

The sample holds one count of this clone. CDR3 sequence reads: CASSLGQGDMDSPLHF. In DNA form, the CDR3 reads TGTGCCAGCTCATTGGGACAGGGGGATATGGATTCACCCCTCCACTTT. The gene calls are TRBV18 and TRBJ1-6, with TRBD1 identical over 11 bases. Germline CDR1 reads KGHSH; CDR2 reads LQKENI. The CDR3 is made up of 16 amino acids. With 5 bases clipped from V and 8 bases from J, the junction kept 8 bases outside the gene matches.

This clone was counted a few times. This chain uses TRBV7-3 with TRBJ1-2, with 9 positions matching TRBD1. V dropped 0 bases and J dropped 4; count of bases not matched to a gene: 3. Germline loops: CDR1 SGHTA, CDR2 FQGTGA. CDR3 length: 15 amino acids. The CDR3 DNA follows: TGTGCCAGCAGCTTAACGGGACAGGGTACCTATGGCTACACCTTC. This codes for CASSLTGQGTYGYTF.

The chain links TRBV15 to TRBJ2-1; D uncertain. In germline, CDR1 is LNHNV, CDR2 YYDKDF (reference sequence). This CDR3 has 14 amino acids. The V end was cut by 1 base, the J end by 6 bases, with 10 bases between. CDR3 bases: TGTGCCACCAGCAGAGCTGAACCTAGCAATGAGCAGTTCTTC. Translating gives CATSRAEPSNEQFF.